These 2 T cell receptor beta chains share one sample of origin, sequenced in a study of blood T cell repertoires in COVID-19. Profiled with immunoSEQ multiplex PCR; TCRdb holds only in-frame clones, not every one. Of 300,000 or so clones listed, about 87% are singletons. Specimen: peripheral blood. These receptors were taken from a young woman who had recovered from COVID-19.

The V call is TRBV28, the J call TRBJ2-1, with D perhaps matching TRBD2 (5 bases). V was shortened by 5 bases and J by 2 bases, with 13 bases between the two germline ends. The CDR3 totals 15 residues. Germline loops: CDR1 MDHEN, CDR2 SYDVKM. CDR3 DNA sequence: TGTGCCAGCAGTCCAGGAGGTAACACCTACAATGAGCAGTTCTTC. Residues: CASSPGGNTYNEQFF.

The CDR3 coding sequence is TGTGCCACCAGCAGAGGGACAGGGATTCCGCCCCAGCATTTT. As protein: CATSRGTGIPPQHF. The chain is built from TRBV15 and TRBJ1-5, with 8 bases lining up with TRBD1. The CDR3 spans 14 residues. CDR1 is LNHNV, CDR2 YYDKDF, per germline (reference sequence). J was trimmed by 9 bases and V by 1 base; bases with no gene match: 5. Supplemented by reference TRBV15 and TRBJ1-5, the full variable domain reads DAMVIQNPRYQVTQFGKPVTLSCSQTLNHNVMYWYQQKSSQAPKLLFHYYDKDFNNEADTPDNFQSRRPNTSFCFLDIRSPGLGDTAMYLCATSRGTGIPPQHFGDGTRLSIL.